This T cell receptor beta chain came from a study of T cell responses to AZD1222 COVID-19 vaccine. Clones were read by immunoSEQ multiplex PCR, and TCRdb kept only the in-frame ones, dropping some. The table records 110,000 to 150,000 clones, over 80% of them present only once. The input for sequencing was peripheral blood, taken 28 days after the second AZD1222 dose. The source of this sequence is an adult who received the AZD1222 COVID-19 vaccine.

The chain's CDR3 is CASSSASHYGYTF. Here the CDR3 DNA reads TGTGCCAGCAGTTCAGCCAGTCACTATGGCTACACCTTC. The chain recombines TRBV27 with TRBJ1-2; D is unclear. Germline lookup yields CDR1 MNHEY and CDR2 SMNVEV (reference sequence). V gave up 4 bases and J gave up 3 bases, with 9 bases separating them. This CDR3 contains 13 residues.